This is a list of T cell receptor beta chains from one sample in a study of T cells in Graves' hyperthyroidism and ophthalmopathy. TCRdb re-analysed the multiplex PCR reads in MiXCR, keeping a single row per CDR3 protein. The sample records hundreds of thousands of distinct CDR3 sequences, about 45% being singletons. The source material was peripheral blood or thyroid tissue (not recorded which). All receptors come from an adult man with Graves' disease, either hyperthyroidism or ophthalmopathy (not recorded which). CDR3s include the opening cysteine and the closing phenylalanine or tryptophan.

v_call: TRBV7-9; j_call: TRBJ2-7; cdr3_aa: CASSLTTGSRVEQYF
v_call: TRBV19; j_call: TRBJ1-2; cdr3_aa: CASSTPELMGYTF
v_call: TRBV12-3/TRBV12-4; j_call: TRBJ1-3; cdr3_aa: CASSSHRSSGNTVYF
v_call: TRBV5-1; j_call: TRBJ2-7; cdr3_aa: CASSLDSSGGPYEQYF
v_call: TRBV25-1; j_call: TRBJ1-1; cdr3_aa: CASSEFGANTEAFF
v_call: TRBV6-2/TRBV6-3; j_call: TRBJ1-5; cdr3_aa: CASSYRGPNQPQHF
v_call: TRBV12-3/TRBV12-4; j_call: TRBJ1-1; cdr3_aa: CASRRSAGKAFF
v_call: TRBV7-2; j_call: TRBJ1-5; cdr3_aa: CASSFDRDSAYPQHF
v_call: TRBV5-1; j_call: TRBJ2-7; cdr3_aa: CASSLDGQGGYEQYF
v_call: TRBV10-3; j_call: TRBJ1-2; cdr3_aa: CASSEVRGGSYGYTF
v_call: TRBV15; j_call: TRBJ2-7; cdr3_aa: CATSRVQVSYEQYF
v_call: TRBV25-1; j_call: TRBJ2-5; cdr3_aa: CASSRGLAGGQQETQYF
v_call: TRBV24-1; j_call: TRBJ2-2; cdr3_aa: CATSDWQGAGNTGELFF
v_call: TRBV15; j_call: TRBJ2-5; cdr3_aa: CATSRDVPGGETQYF
v_call: TRBV24-1; j_call: TRBJ2-5; cdr3_aa: CATSEGDRGPEETQYF
v_call: TRBV2; j_call: TRBJ1-1; cdr3_aa: CASSAQDREWTEAFF
v_call: TRBV7-6; j_call: TRBJ1-4; cdr3_aa: CASSLSKGSNEKLFF
v_call: TRBV7-6; j_call: TRBJ2-2; cdr3_aa: CASSPSGGVIGGELFF